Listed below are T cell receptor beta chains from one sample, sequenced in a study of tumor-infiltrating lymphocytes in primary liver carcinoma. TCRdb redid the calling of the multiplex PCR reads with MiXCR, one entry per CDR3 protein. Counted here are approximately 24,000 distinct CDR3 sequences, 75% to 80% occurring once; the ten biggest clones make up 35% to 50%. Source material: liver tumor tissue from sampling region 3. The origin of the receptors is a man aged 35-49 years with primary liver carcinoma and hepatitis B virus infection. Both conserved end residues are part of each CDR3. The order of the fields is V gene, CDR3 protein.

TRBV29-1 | CSVAVSNTIYF
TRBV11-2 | CVSSLTLRGAKTGELFF
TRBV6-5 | CASSSLARIDNEQFF
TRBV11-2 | CASSLESGILCEQYF
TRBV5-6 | CASRPTPGLRGGYTF
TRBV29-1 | CNVGQGAYEQYF
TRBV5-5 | CASSTEPGLAGTILYNEQFF
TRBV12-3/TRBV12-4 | CASRPQGYNEQFF
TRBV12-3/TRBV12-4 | CVSSLTDRWHQPQHF
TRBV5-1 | CASNLDGNTEAFF
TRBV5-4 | CASRTAGNGELFF
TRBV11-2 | CVGSFTLIGNEQYF
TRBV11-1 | CASSIGLNMITEAFF
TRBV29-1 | CIADTDTQFF
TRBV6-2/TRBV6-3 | CASSNSQSGVPTDTQYF
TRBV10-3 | CAITKRTGLTGAFSYEQYF
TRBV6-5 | CDSSYAVDGTGELFF
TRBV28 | CASSLVPSGNQETRYF
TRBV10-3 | CAISESGVPFRGEGNAVYF
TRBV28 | CASCWVAGQPQHF
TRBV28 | CDSSLSCVSNQPQHF
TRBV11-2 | CASSLDPEGSYDEQFF
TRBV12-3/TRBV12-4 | CASSFVCSGMNTGELFF
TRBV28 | CASGTGPAHNSSLHF
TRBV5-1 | CASTSTNVIGYTF
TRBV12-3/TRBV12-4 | CASSLAGGVNYEQYF
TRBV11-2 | CVISLYRLFSEQFF
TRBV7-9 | CASSLEQGTEAFF
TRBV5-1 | CASRRGLMEYGYTF
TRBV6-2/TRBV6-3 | CTSSFLRLVGAGADTQYF
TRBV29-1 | CSVGRGSTEAFF